The 13 T cell receptor beta chains below were found in one sample sequenced in a study of T cells in Graves' hyperthyroidism and ophthalmopathy. RNA transcripts were the template for amplifying TCR beta CDR3 regions. The HTBI set primed first-round TCR CDR3 RT-PCR. In TCRdb, the multiplex PCR reads were re-called with MiXCR into one record per CDR3 protein. The sample lists around 380,000 distinct CDR3 sequences, approximately 13% occurring once. Sequenced material: blood. The origin of the receptors is a man aged 25 to 45 with Graves' hyperthyroidism that later progressed to Graves' ophthalmopathy.

This clonotype was detected only a few times. Relative to the germline gene, one junction end is altered; a read error may explain this. This rearrangement joins TRBV6-2 or TRBV6-3 to TRBJ2-7; D tentatively reads TRBD1 or TRBD2 (6 bases each). This CDR3 contains 16 residues. Per the germline V gene, CDR1 is MNHEY and CDR2 is SVGEGT. In DNA form, the CDR3 reads TGTTCCAGCAGTCCCATTACGGGGGCGTCAATTTACGAGCAGTACTTC. Amino acids: CSSSPITGASIYEQYF.

This clonotype came up many times. This chain links TRBV25-1 with TRBJ2-3, with no clear D. The CDR3 covers 13 residues. CDR1 is MGHDK and CDR2 is SYGVNS in the germline V gene. The ends were cut back, 7 bases at V and 1 base at J, with 9 bases in the middle. The CDR3 reads CASILRGTDTQYF. CDR3 bases: TGTGCCAGCATTTTAAGGGGCACAGATACGCAGTATTTT. Using reference TRBV25-1 and TRBJ2-3 for the parts outside the CDR3, the full variable domain is EADIYQTPRYLVIGTGKKITLECSQTMGHDKMYWYQQDPGMELHLIHYSYGVNSTEKGDLSSESTVSRIRTEHFPLTLESARPSHTSQYLCASILRGTDTQYFGPGTRLTVL.

This clonotype was observed a handful of times. The chain links TRBV20-1 to TRBJ1-2; D is uncertain. The CDR3 contains 12 residues. Germline CDR1 and CDR2: DFQATT and SNEGSKA (reference sequence). V was cut by 1 base and J by 3 bases, with 6 bases left in between. The CDR3 nucleotides read TGCAGTGCTAGAGGCGCCGACTATGGCTACACCTTC. It encodes CSARGADYGYTF.

This clonotype was seen at least ten times. V is TRBV2 and J is TRBJ2-7; 8 nucleotides line up with TRBD2. Trimming at V came to 6 bases and at J to 2 bases, leaving 9 bases not matched to a gene. The CDR3 is 15 amino acids. Germline values: CDR1 SNHLY, CDR2 FYNNEI. The CDR3, as DNA: TGTGCCAGCAGCCAAGGGGAGCGGGGGCCCTACGAGCAGTACTTC. Translating it yields CASSQGERGPYEQYF.

This chain uses TRBV7-8 with TRBJ1-6, with D unresolved. V shed 5 bases and J shed 0 bases, with 20 bases lying between them. The CDR3 spans 19 residues. CDR1 and CDR2 from the germline V gene are SGHVS and FQNEAQ. CDR3 protein: CASSGVGPLRSSYNSPLHF. The CDR3 region has the DNA TGTGCCAGCAGCGGAGTGGGCCCTCTTCGAAGCTCCTATAATTCACCCCTCCACTTT. Filled out from reference TRBV7-8 and TRBJ1-6, the complete variable domain reads GAGVSQSPRYKVAKRGQDVALRCDPISGHVSLFWYQQALGQGPEFLTYFQNEAQLDKSGLPSDRFFAERPEGSVSTLKIQRTQQEDSAVYLCASSGVGPLRSSYNSPLHFGNGTRLTVT.

This clonotype was recorded only once. The V gene is TRBV29-1, the J gene TRBJ1-1, with D possibly TRBD1 on 5 matching bases. V was shortened by 4 bases and J by 4 bases, with 13 bases between the two germline ends. The CDR3 has 13 amino acids. CDR1 is SQVTM, CDR2 ANQGSEA, per germline. The CDR3: CSVVAGIVTEAFF. CDR3 DNA sequence: TGCAGCGTTGTCGCAGGGATCGTCACTGAAGCTTTCTTT.

This clonotype was recorded many times. V usage is TRBV5-1 and J usage is TRBJ1-4, with 7 bases that match TRBD1. The CDR3 has 15 amino acids. Germline V gene lookup returns CDR1 SGHRS and CDR2 YFSETQ. V shed 4 bases, J shed 2 bases, and the junction held 5 bases outside the gene matches. CDR3: CASSLKTGTNEKLFF. CDR3 DNA: TGCGCCAGCAGCCTAAAGACAGGGACTAATGAAAAACTGTTTTTT.

Only a few counts were recorded for this clonotype. The chain has TRBV19 and TRBJ1-1; TRBD1 might be the D (5 bases). Deletions cut 3 bases from V and 3 bases from J, with 8 bases between. Germline V lookup: CDR1 LNHDA, CDR2 SQIVND (reference sequence). The CDR3 runs to 13 residues. The chain's CDR3 is CASSIDSYTEAFF. CDR3 in DNA: TGTGCCAGTAGTATTGACAGCTACACTGAAGCTTTCTTT.

This clonotype showed up many times. This chain uses TRBV7-9 with TRBJ1-1; D not certain. Germline V CDR1 and CDR2: SEHNR, FQNEAQ (reference sequence). The V end lost 2 bases, the J end lost 4 bases, and 8 bases lay between the germline ends. This CDR3 comprises 13 residues. This CDR3 is CASSLRMSTEAFF. The CDR3 DNA follows: TGTGCCAGCAGCTTAAGGATGAGCACTGAAGCTTTCTTT.

This clonotype was counted between two and nine times. The chain links TRBV10-3 to TRBJ1-5; D unresolved. The CDR3 has 15 residues. Germline-derived CDR1 and CDR2 are ENHRY and SYGVKD. V was pared by 6 bases and J by 5 bases, with 17 bases between. CDR3 protein: CAISPTKAEYQPQHF. CDR3 sequence (DNA): TGTGCCATCAGCCCTACGAAGGCGGAATATCAGCCCCAGCATTTT.

About this clonotype: A much larger clone differs from this one at a single base, so this may be a read error. This CDR3 is CSASRQGRYTGAFF. CDR3 DNA: TGCAGTGCTAGCCGACAAGGGCGTTACACTGGAGCTTTCTTT. This chain links TRBV20-1 with TRBJ1-1; D is unresolved. The CDR3 spans 14 residues. Germline V gene sequence: CDR1 DFQATT, CDR2 SNEGSKA (reference sequence).

This clonotype has ten or more counts. V gene TRBV5-1 combines with J gene TRBJ1-1; 7 positions match TRBD1. The CDR3 spans 16 residues. V lost 0 bases and J lost 1; bases outside the gene matches: 6. Germline V CDR1 and CDR2: SGHRS, YFSETQ. The CDR3 reads CASSLGSTGKNTEAFF. The DNA for the CDR3 is TGCGCCAGCAGCTTGGGCTCGACAGGGAAGAACACTGAAGCTTTCTTT.

Many counts were recorded for this clonotype. The V and J genes are TRBV5-1 and TRBJ1-4; D is possibly TRBD1 (6 bases). CDR3 length: 14 residues. Deletions cut 4 bases from V and 7 bases from J, with 14 bases between. Germline CDR1 and CDR2: SGHRS and YFSETQ. Here the CDR3 reads CASSLRGNPEKLFF. CDR3 nucleotides: TGCGCCAGCAGCCTCAGGGGAAATCCTGAAAAACTGTTTTTT.